The rows below give T cell receptor beta chains drawn from one sample of a study of OX40 agonist ivuxolimab in advanced cancers. Using immunoSEQ multiplex PCR, the repertoire was profiled, and TCRdb retains in-frame clones only, with some absent. The table lists around 46,000 clones, approximately 90% of them singletons. The source material was CD4+ or CD8+ T cells sorted from blood, sampled in a trial of the OX40 agonist ivuxolimab. The receptor set was obtained from an adult with an advanced solid tumor such as melanoma, head and neck, liver or kidney cancer. Each CDR3 is given with its conserved first and last residue. D genes are given only for firm matches. A clone size is listed for some rows: how often the clone was seen (once, few, many), or a class if it is expanded.

j_call: TRBJ2-7
clone_size: once
v_call: TRBV4-1
d_call: -
cdr3_aa: CASSSVSYEQYF
cdr3_nt: TGCGCCAGCAGCTCTGTCTCCTACGAGCAGTACTTC

j_call: TRBJ2-3
clone_size: -
v_call: TRBV4-2
d_call: -
cdr3_aa: CASSQDLGTRSWADTQYF
cdr3_nt: TGTGCCAGCAGCCAAGATCTTGGCACTAGGTCCTGGGCAGATACGCAGTATTTT

j_call: TRBJ2-6
clone_size: -
v_call: TRBV15
d_call: -
cdr3_aa: CATSRDSRQHSGANVLTF
cdr3_nt: TGTGCCACCAGCAGAGATTCGAGACAGCACTCTGGGGCCAACGTCCTGACTTTC

j_call: TRBJ2-7
clone_size: -
v_call: TRBV7-9
d_call: -
cdr3_aa: CASSLDLRRHEQYF
cdr3_nt: TGTGCCAGCAGCTTAGATCTCAGGCGGCACGAGCAGTACTTC

j_call: TRBJ2-1
clone_size: -
v_call: TRBV7-9
d_call: -
cdr3_aa: CASSFLTNEQFF
cdr3_nt: TGTGCCAGCAGCTTCCTCACGAATGAGCAGTTCTTC

j_call: TRBJ1-4
clone_size: once
v_call: TRBV20-1
d_call: -
cdr3_aa: CSATTNEKLFF
cdr3_nt: TGCAGTGCTACTACTAATGAAAAACTGTTTTTT

j_call: TRBJ1-3
clone_size: -
v_call: TRBV6-1
d_call: -
cdr3_aa: CATTGYGNTIYF
cdr3_nt: TGTGCCACTACGGGCTATGGAAACACCATATATTTT

j_call: TRBJ1-3
clone_size: -
v_call: TRBV4-1
d_call: -
cdr3_aa: CASSQEGAGNTIYF
cdr3_nt: TGCGCCAGCAGCCAAGAGGGGGCTGGAAACACCATATATTTT

j_call: TRBJ2-7
clone_size: once
v_call: TRBV7-6
d_call: -
cdr3_aa: CASSLERGPLYEQYF
cdr3_nt: TGTGCCAGCAGCTTAGAACGGGGGCCCTTATACGAGCAGTACTTC

j_call: TRBJ2-1
clone_size: -
v_call: TRBV10-2
d_call: TRBD2
cdr3_aa: CASNIAGSSYNEQFF
cdr3_nt: TGCGCCAGCAATATAGCGGGGAGCTCCTACAATGAGCAGTTCTTC

j_call: TRBJ2-3
clone_size: -
v_call: TRBV13
d_call: TRBD2
cdr3_aa: CASRGGRARGDTQYF
cdr3_nt: TGTGCCAGCCGCGGGGGACGGGCACGGGGGGATACGCAGTATTTT

j_call: TRBJ1-3
clone_size: -
v_call: TRBV6-5
d_call: -
cdr3_aa: CASQETVLSGNTIYF
cdr3_nt: TGTGCCAGCCAAGAGACAGTCCTCTCTGGAAACACCATATATTTT

j_call: TRBJ2-7
clone_size: -
v_call: TRBV11-2
d_call: -
cdr3_aa: CASSLGPGPLRHEQYF
cdr3_nt: TGTGCCAGCAGCTTAGGCCCGGGACCCCTAAGGCACGAGCAGTACTTC

j_call: TRBJ2-2
clone_size: -
v_call: TRBV19
d_call: TRBD2
cdr3_aa: CASTGLAGGNTGELFF
cdr3_nt: TGTGCCAGTACCGGACTAGCGGGGGGCAACACCGGGGAGCTGTTTTTT

j_call: TRBJ1-5
clone_size: -
v_call: TRBV27
d_call: -
cdr3_aa: CASSSTWNQPQHF
cdr3_nt: TGTGCCAGCAGCTCTACATGGAATCAGCCCCAGCATTTT

j_call: TRBJ2-3
clone_size: -
v_call: TRBV28
d_call: -
cdr3_aa: CASSFPGSTDTQYF
cdr3_nt: TGTGCCAGCAGTTTTCCAGGGAGCACAGATACGCAGTATTTT

j_call: TRBJ2-7
clone_size: -
v_call: TRBV28
d_call: TRBD1
cdr3_aa: CASSLGTGFSYEQYF
cdr3_nt: TGTGCCAGCAGTTTAGGGACAGGGTTTTCCTACGAGCAGTACTTC

j_call: TRBJ2-1
clone_size: -
v_call: TRBV29-1
d_call: -
cdr3_aa: CSVEGGTYNEQFF
cdr3_nt: TGCAGCGTTGAAGGGGGAACCTACAATGAGCAGTTCTTC

j_call: TRBJ2-3
clone_size: -
v_call: TRBV19
d_call: TRBD2
cdr3_aa: CASSIVGGTQDTQYF
cdr3_nt: TGTGCCAGTAGTATAGTGGGGGGGACCCAAGATACGCAGTATTTT

j_call: TRBJ2-1
clone_size: -
v_call: TRBV7-6
d_call: TRBD2
cdr3_aa: CASSSTSSHNEQFF
cdr3_nt: TGTGCCAGCAGCTCGACTAGCTCCCACAATGAGCAGTTCTTC

j_call: TRBJ2-2
clone_size: -
v_call: TRBV27
d_call: -
cdr3_aa: CASSTNTGELFF
cdr3_nt: TGTGCCAGCAGTACGAACACCGGGGAGCTGTTTTTT

j_call: TRBJ1-1
clone_size: -
v_call: TRBV2
d_call: -
cdr3_aa: CAFRRRNTEAFF
cdr3_nt: TGTGCCTTCAGGCGGAGAAACACTGAAGCTTTCTTT

j_call: TRBJ1-1
clone_size: -
v_call: TRBV5-1
d_call: TRBD1
cdr3_aa: CASSLGQGEPNTEAFF
cdr3_nt: TGCGCCAGCAGCTTGGGACAGGGGGAACCGAACACTGAAGCTTTCTTT

j_call: TRBJ1-2
clone_size: -
v_call: TRBV19
d_call: -
cdr3_aa: CASSTTGTPTYGYTF
cdr3_nt: TGTGCCAGTAGTACCACCGGGACTCCAACCTATGGCTACACCTTC

j_call: TRBJ2-7
clone_size: -
v_call: TRBV28
d_call: TRBD1
cdr3_aa: CASRWTGGLYEQYF
cdr3_nt: TGTGCCAGCAGATGGACAGGGGGCCTATACGAGCAGTACTTC

j_call: TRBJ2-7
clone_size: -
v_call: TRBV28
d_call: -
cdr3_aa: CASSSFDRQSYEQYF
cdr3_nt: TGTGCCAGCAGTAGTTTCGACAGGCAGAGCTACGAGCAGTACTTC

j_call: TRBJ2-7
clone_size: -
v_call: TRBV27
d_call: -
cdr3_aa: CASSLAQNYEQYF
cdr3_nt: TGTGCCAGCAGTCTAGCCCAGAACTACGAGCAGTACTTC

j_call: TRBJ1-1
clone_size: -
v_call: TRBV29-1
d_call: TRBD1
cdr3_aa: CSVSTGGAYTEAFF
cdr3_nt: TGCAGCGTCAGCACAGGGGGCGCATACACTGAAGCTTTCTTT

j_call: TRBJ2-2
clone_size: -
v_call: TRBV7-7
d_call: -
cdr3_aa: CASSEGPDVGELFF
cdr3_nt: TGTGCCAGCAGCGAGGGACCCGACGTCGGGGAGCTGTTTTTT

j_call: TRBJ1-1
clone_size: once
v_call: TRBV4-1
d_call: -
cdr3_aa: CASSQVLWGTFNTEAFF
cdr3_nt: TGCGCCAGCAGCCAAGTATTATGGGGGACCTTCAACACTGAAGCTTTCTTT

j_call: TRBJ1-2
clone_size: -
v_call: TRBV6-5
d_call: TRBD1
cdr3_aa: CASETGTAYGYTF
cdr3_nt: TGTGCCAGCGAGACTGGGACAGCATATGGCTACACCTTC

j_call: TRBJ2-7
clone_size: -
v_call: TRBV27
d_call: -
cdr3_aa: CASRGLSYEQYF
cdr3_nt: TGTGCCAGCAGGGGGCTCTCCTACGAGCAGTACTTC

j_call: TRBJ2-2
clone_size: -
v_call: TRBV4-1
d_call: -
cdr3_aa: CASSATSQDGELFF
cdr3_nt: TGCGCCAGCAGCGCCACAAGCCAGGACGGGGAGCTGTTTTTT

j_call: TRBJ1-1
clone_size: -
v_call: TRBV9
d_call: -
cdr3_aa: CASSVESQAPPEAFF
cdr3_nt: TGTGCCAGCAGCGTAGAGAGTCAGGCCCCTCCTGAAGCTTTCTTT

j_call: TRBJ1-1
clone_size: -
v_call: TRBV4-1
d_call: TRBD1
cdr3_aa: CASSQLGQGGTEAFF
cdr3_nt: TGCGCCAGCAGCCAATTGGGACAGGGAGGCACTGAAGCTTTCTTT

j_call: TRBJ1-5
clone_size: -
v_call: TRBV19
d_call: -
cdr3_aa: CASRTTEYSNQPQHF
cdr3_nt: TGTGCCAGTAGGACGACAGAATATAGCAATCAGCCCCAGCATTTT

j_call: TRBJ2-7
clone_size: -
v_call: TRBV25-1
d_call: -
cdr3_aa: CASSEAHMAEQYF
cdr3_nt: TGTGCCAGCAGTGAAGCGCATATGGCCGAGCAGTACTTC

j_call: TRBJ2-7
clone_size: -
v_call: TRBV4-1
d_call: TRBD2
cdr3_aa: CASSYGLAGDYEQYF
cdr3_nt: TGCGCCAGCAGCTACGGACTAGCGGGAGACTACGAGCAGTACTTC

j_call: TRBJ2-1
clone_size: -
v_call: TRBV6-5
d_call: -
cdr3_aa: CASSQFLWDNEQFF
cdr3_nt: TGTGCCAGCAGTCAGTTTTTGTGGGACAATGAGCAGTTCTTC

j_call: TRBJ1-4
clone_size: -
v_call: TRBV5-1
d_call: -
cdr3_aa: CASSGAGTIGEKLFF
cdr3_nt: TGCGCCAGCAGCGGAGCCGGGACAATAGGTGAAAAACTGTTTTTT

j_call: TRBJ2-7
clone_size: -
v_call: TRBV2
d_call: -
cdr3_aa: CASSELYGHRYEQYF
cdr3_nt: TGTGCCAGCAGTGAACTCTATGGACACCGCTACGAGCAGTACTTC